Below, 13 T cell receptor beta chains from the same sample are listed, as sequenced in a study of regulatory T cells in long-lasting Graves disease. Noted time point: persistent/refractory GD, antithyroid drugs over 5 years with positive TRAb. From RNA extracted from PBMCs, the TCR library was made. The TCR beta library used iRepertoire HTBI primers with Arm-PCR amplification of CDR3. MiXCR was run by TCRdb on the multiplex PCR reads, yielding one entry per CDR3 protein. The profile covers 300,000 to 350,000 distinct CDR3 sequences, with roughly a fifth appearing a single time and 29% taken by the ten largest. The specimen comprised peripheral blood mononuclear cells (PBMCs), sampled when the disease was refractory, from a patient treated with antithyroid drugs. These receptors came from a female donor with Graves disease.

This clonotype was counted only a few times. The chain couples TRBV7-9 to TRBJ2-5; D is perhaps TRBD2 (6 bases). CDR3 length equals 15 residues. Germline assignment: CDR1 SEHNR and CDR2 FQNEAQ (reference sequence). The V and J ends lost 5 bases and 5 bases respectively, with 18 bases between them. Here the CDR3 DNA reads TGTGCCAGCAGCCTTTCCATTGGGGGGAAGGAGACCCAGTACTTC. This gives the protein CASSLSIGGKETQYF. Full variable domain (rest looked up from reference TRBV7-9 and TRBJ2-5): DTGVSQNPRHKITKRGQNVTFRCDPISEHNRLYWYRQTLGQGPEFLTYFQNEAQLEKSRLLSDRFSAERPKGSFSTLEIQRTEQGDSAMYLCASSLSIGGKETQYFGPGTRLLVL.

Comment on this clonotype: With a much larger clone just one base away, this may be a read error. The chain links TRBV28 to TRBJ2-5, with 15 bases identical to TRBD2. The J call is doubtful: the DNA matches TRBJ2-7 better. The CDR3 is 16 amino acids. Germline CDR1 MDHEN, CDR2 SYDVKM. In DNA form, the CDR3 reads TGTGCCATAACCGGGACTAGCGGGAGGAGCCCCTACGAGCAGTACTTC. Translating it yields CAITGTSGRSPYEQYF.

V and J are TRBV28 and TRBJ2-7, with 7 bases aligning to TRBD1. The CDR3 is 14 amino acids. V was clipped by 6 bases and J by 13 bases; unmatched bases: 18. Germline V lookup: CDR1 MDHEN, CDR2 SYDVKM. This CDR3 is CASSQGDRIPTVYF. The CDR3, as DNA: TGTGCCAGCAGCCAAGGGGACAGAATACCGACCGTTTACTTC.

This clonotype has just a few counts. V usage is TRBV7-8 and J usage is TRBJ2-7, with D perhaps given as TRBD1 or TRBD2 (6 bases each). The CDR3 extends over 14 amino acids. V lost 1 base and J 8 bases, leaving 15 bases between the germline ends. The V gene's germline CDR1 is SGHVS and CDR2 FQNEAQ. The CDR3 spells CASSLDRGRYKQYF. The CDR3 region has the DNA TGTGCCAGCAGCTTAGATCGGGGGCGTTACAAGCAGTACTTC. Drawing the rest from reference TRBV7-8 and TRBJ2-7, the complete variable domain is GAGVSQSPRYKVAKRGQDVALRCDPISGHVSLFWYQQALGQGPEFLTYFQNEAQLDKSGLPSDRFFAERPEGSVSTLKIQRTQQEDSAVYLCASSLDRGRYKQYFGPGTRLTVT.

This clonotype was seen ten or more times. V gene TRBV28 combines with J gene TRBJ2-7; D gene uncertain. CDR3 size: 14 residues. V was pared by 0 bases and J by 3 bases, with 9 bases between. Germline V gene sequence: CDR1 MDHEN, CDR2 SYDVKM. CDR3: CASSLWYKHYEQYF. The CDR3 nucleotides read TGTGCCAGCAGTTTATGGTACAAGCACTACGAGCAGTACTTC.

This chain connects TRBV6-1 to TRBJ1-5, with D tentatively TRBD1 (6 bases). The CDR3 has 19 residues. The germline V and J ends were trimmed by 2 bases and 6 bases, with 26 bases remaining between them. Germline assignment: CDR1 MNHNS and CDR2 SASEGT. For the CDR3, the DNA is TGTGCCAGCAGTGAAAATGGACGTGGGGGCGCGGGTTGGGTTCAGCCCCAGCATTTT. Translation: CASSENGRGGAGWVQPQHF.

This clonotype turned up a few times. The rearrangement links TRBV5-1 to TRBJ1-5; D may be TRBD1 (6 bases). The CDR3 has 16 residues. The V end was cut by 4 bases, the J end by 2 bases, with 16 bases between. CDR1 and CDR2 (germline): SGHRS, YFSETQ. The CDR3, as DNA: TGCGCCAGCAGCCCTAGCGGGGGGCCGGGCAATCAGCCCCAGCATTTT. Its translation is CASSPSGGPGNQPQHF.

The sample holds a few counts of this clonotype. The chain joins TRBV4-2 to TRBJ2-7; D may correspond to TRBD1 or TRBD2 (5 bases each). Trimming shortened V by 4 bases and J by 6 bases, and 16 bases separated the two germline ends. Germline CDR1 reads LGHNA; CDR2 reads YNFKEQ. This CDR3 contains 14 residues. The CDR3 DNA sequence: TGTGCCAGCAGCCCACGACTCGGGGCGGCCGAGCAGTACTTC. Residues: CASSPRLGAAEQYF.

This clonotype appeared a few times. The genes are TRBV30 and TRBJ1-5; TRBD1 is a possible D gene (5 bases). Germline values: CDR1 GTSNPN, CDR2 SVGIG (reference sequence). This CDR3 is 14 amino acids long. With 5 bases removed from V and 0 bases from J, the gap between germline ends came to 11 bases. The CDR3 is CAWWDGDSNQPQHF. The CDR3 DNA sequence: TGTGCCTGGTGGGACGGAGATAGCAATCAGCCCCAGCATTTT.

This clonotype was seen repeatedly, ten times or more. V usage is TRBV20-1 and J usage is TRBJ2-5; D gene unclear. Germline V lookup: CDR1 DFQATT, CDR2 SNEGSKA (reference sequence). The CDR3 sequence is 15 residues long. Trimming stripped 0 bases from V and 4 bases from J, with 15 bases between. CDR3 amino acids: CSARDPGGNGETQYF. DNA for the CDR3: TGCAGTGCTAGAGATCCCGGTGGGAATGGAGAGACCCAGTACTTC.

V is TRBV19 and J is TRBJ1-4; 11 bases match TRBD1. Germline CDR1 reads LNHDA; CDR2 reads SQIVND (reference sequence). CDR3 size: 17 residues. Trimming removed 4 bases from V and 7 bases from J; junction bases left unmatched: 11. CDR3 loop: CASSNRDRGVKVEKLFF. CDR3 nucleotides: TGTGCCAGTAGTAACCGGGACAGGGGGGTGAAGGTTGAAAAACTGTTTTTT. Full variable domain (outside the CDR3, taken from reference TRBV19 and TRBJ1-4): DGGITQSPKYLFRKEGQNVTLSCEQNLNHDAMYWYRQDPGQGLRLIYYSQIVNDFQKGDIAEGYSVSREKKESFPLTVTSAQKNPTAFYLCASSNRDRGVKVEKLFFGSGTQLSVL.

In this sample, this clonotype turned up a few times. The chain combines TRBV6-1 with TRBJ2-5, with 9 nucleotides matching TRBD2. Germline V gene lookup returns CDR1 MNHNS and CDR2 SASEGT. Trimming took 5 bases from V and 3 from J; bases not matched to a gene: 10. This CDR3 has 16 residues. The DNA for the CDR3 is TGTGCCAGCAGTTACAGAAGCGGGGGGCTGGAAGAGACCCAGTACTTC. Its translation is CASSYRSGGLEETQYF.

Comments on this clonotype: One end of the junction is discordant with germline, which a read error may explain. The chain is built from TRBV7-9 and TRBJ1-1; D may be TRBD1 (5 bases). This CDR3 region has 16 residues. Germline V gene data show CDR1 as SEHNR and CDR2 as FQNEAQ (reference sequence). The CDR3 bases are TGTGCCAACAGCTTGAGGGGCAGGAGGGACAACACTGAAGCTTTCTTT. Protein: CANSLRGRRDNTEAFF. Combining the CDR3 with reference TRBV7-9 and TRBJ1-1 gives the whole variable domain DTGVSQNPRHKITKRGQNVTFRCDPISEHNRLYWYRQTLGQGPEFLTYFQNEAQLEKSRLLSDRFSAERPKGSFSTLEIQRTEQGDSAMYLCANSLRGRRDNTEAFFGQGTRLTVV.